This entry lists 27 T cell receptor beta chains sequenced from one sample in a study of PD-L1 blockade in urothelial cancer. Here immunoSEQ multiplex PCR was the method, and the copy in TCRdb shows in-frame clones only, minus some. The data show about 43,000 clones, more than 70% seen once. Time point of the sample: pretreatment peripheral blood. The sample consisted of PBMCs, taken around atezolizumab (anti-PD-L1) treatment. These receptors came from a man aged 55 to 70 with urothelial cancer.

This chain links TRBV28 with TRBJ2-1; D call uncertain. The CDR3 is made up of 12 amino acids. The V gene lost 7 bases and the J gene lost 2 bases, with 6 bases spanning the gap. Germline V CDR1 and CDR2: MDHEN, SYDVKM. CDR3 DNA sequence: TGTGCCAGCACCGACACCTACAATGAGCAGTTCTTC. Translating gives CASTDTYNEQFF.

The CDR3 DNA sequence: TGCGCCAGCAGCTTCGGAGACAGGAATGGCTACACCTTC. This encodes CASSFGDRNGYTF. The rearrangement joins TRBV5-1 to TRBJ1-2; D might be TRBD1 (6 bases). CDR1 is SGHRS, CDR2 YFSETQ, per germline. Trimming took 2 bases from V and 6 from J, leaving 11 bases between them. This CDR3 region has 13 residues.

This chain links TRBV19 with TRBJ2-7; perhaps TRBD1 as D (5 bases). The V gene lost 3 bases and the J gene lost 3 bases, with 12 bases spanning the gap. Germline assignment: CDR1 LNHDA and CDR2 SQIVND (reference sequence). The CDR3 sequence is 14 residues long. CDR3 nucleotide sequence: TGTGCCAGTAGTATGGGGCAGGTTCACTACGAGCAGTACTTC. Its translation is CASSMGQVHYEQYF.

V gene TRBV30 combines with J gene TRBJ2-7; weak D call: TRBD2 (5 bases). The CDR3 spans 12 residues. V dropped 2 bases and J dropped 5 bases, with 10 bases sitting between them. Germline V CDR1 and CDR2: GTSNPN, SVGIG (reference sequence). The DNA of the CDR3 is TGTGCCTGGAGTCTGGACGGGGACGAGCAGTACTTC. This gives the protein CAWSLDGDEQYF.

The rearrangement links TRBV12-5 to TRBJ2-7; the D gene is possibly TRBD1 (5 bases). V was pared by 1 base and J by 2 bases, with 9 bases between. Per the germline V gene, CDR1 is LGHNT and CDR2 is FRNRAP. This CDR3 contains 14 residues. The CDR3 coding sequence is TGTGCTAGTGGTTTGGGCCTAGGGGCCTACGAGCAGTACTTC. Its protein is CASGLGLGAYEQYF.

This clone showed up just once. V is TRBV29-1 and J is TRBJ2-1; D possibly corresponds to TRBD2 (7 bases). Germline CDR1 reads SQVTM; CDR2 reads ANQGSEA. The CDR3 is 10 amino acids. The CDR3 region is CAGGHNEQFF. CDR3 nucleotides: TGCGCCGGGGGGCACAATGAGCAGTTCTTC.

V usage is TRBV6-5 and J usage is TRBJ1-2; no clear D. The CDR3 totals 14 residues. Trimming removed 4 bases at V and 3 bases at J, with 12 bases between. Germline V CDR1 and CDR2: MNHEY, SVGAGI. The CDR3 loop reads CASSSSQVYYGYTF. The CDR3 coding sequence is TGTGCCAGCAGTTCCTCCCAGGTCTACTATGGCTACACCTTC.

The chain couples TRBV5-1 to TRBJ1-2; 9 bases fit TRBD1. Trimming removed 4 bases from V and 8 bases from J; junction bases left unmatched: 9. The CDR3 is made up of 14 amino acids. CDR1 is SGHRS and CDR2 is YFSETQ in the germline V gene. DNA for the CDR3: TGCGCCAGCAGCGTGCGGACAGGGGAGGGGGGCTACACCTTC. Protein sequence: CASSVRTGEGGYTF.

This clone showed up just once. The chain links TRBV28 to TRBJ2-7; 7 nucleotides match TRBD2. V dropped 6 bases and J dropped 3; count of bases not matched to a gene: 11. This CDR3 region has 15 residues. The germline V gene has CDR1 MDHEN and CDR2 SYDVKM. In DNA form, the CDR3 reads TGTGCCAGCAGCTCGGGGGGTGGAGGGGACTACGAGCAGTACTTC. Translating it yields CASSSGGGGDYEQYF.

This sequence joins TRBV7-9 and TRBJ2-2; D is possibly TRBD1 (5 bases). The CDR3 covers 15 residues. The germline V gene encodes CDR1 SEHNR and CDR2 FQNEAQ (reference sequence). V lost 3 bases and J 2 bases, leaving 10 bases between the germline ends. In nucleotides, the CDR3 is TGTGCCAGCAGCTTTGGGGCTCTTAACACCGGGGAGCTGTTTTTT. Amino acids: CASSFGALNTGELFF. Full variable domain (rest looked up from reference TRBV7-9 and TRBJ2-2): DTGVSQNPRHKITKRGQNVTFRCDPISEHNRLYWYRQTLGQGPEFLTYFQNEAQLEKSRLLSDRFSAERPKGSFSTLEIQRTEQGDSAMYLCASSFGALNTGELFFGEGSRLTVL.

This clone was detected a few times. This chain connects TRBV14 to TRBJ2-5; D gene uncertain. Germline V gives CDR1 SGHDN, CDR2 FVKESK. The CDR3 runs to 12 residues. Deletions cut 4 bases from V and 5 bases from J, with 8 bases between. CDR3 bases: TGTGCCAGCAGCCTTCTGAGGGAGACCCAGTACTTC. It specifies CASSLLRETQYF.

This clone was counted a single time. This chain connects TRBV5-1 to TRBJ1-2, with D unclear. V lost 0 bases to trimming and J lost 4 bases, with 10 bases between them. CDR3 length: 14 amino acids. Germline V gives CDR1 SGHRS, CDR2 YFSETQ. The DNA of the CDR3 is TGCGCCAGCAGCTTGGCCCAGGCCAGCTATGGCTACACCTTC. Its translation: CASSLAQASYGYTF.

The rearrangement uses TRBV19 and TRBJ2-1; the match to TRBD2 covers 12 bases. Looked up from germline, CDR1 is LNHDA and CDR2 is SQIVND (reference sequence). The length of the CDR3 is 17 residues. With 1 base clipped from V and 5 bases from J, the junction kept 6 bases outside the gene matches. The CDR3 sequence is CASSIVLAGGPDNEQFF. The CDR3 region has the DNA TGTGCCAGTAGTATAGTGCTAGCGGGAGGGCCAGACAATGAGCAGTTCTTC.

This clone was seen just once. The chain couples TRBV10-1 to TRBJ2-3; D gene unclear. This CDR3 comprises 13 residues. The germline V gene encodes CDR1 WNHNN and CDR2 SYGVQD (reference sequence). V lost 5 bases and J lost 1, with 7 bases in between. This chain's CDR3 is CASSHTGTDTQYF. As DNA, the CDR3 is TGCGCCAGCAGTCACACCGGCACAGATACGCAGTATTTT.

This sequence joins TRBV5-5 and TRBJ2-7; tentative D call: TRBD1 (6 bases). Trimming removed 4 bases at V and 5 bases at J, with 16 bases between. CDR1 is SGHKS and CDR2 is YYEKEE in the germline V gene (reference sequence). This CDR3 is built from 14 residues. This CDR3 reads CASSRFRWTDEQYF. CDR3 in DNA: TGTGCCAGCAGCAGATTTCGATGGACAGACGAGCAGTACTTC. Using reference TRBV5-5 and TRBJ2-7 for the parts outside the CDR3, the full variable domain is DAGVTQSPTHLIKTRGQQVTLRCSPISGHKSVSWYQQVLGQGPQFIFQYYEKEERGRGNFPDRFSARQFPNYSSELNVNALLLGDSALYLCASSRFRWTDEQYFGPGTRLTVT.

The DNA of the CDR3 is TGTGCCAGCAGTTCTAACAGGGTTGGCTACACCTTC. Encoded protein: CASSSNRVGYTF. The chain uses TRBV28 and TRBJ1-2; possibly TRBD1 for D (6 bases). The CDR3 has 12 residues. Germline CDR1 and CDR2: MDHEN and SYDVKM. The ends were cut back, 4 bases at V and 7 bases at J, with 10 bases in the middle.

The chain employs TRBV5-1 and TRBJ1-6, with a weak D call TRBD1 (5 bases). The germline V gene encodes CDR1 SGHRS and CDR2 YFSETQ. This CDR3 spans 16 amino acids. V lost 4 bases to trimming and J lost 0 bases, with 11 bases between them. CDR3 bases: TGCGCCAGCAGCCTCCAGGGTAGCTCCTATAATTCACCCCTCCACTTT. It codes for CASSLQGSSYNSPLHF.

V gene TRBV7-2 combines with J gene TRBJ2-4, with 15 bases aligning to TRBD2. Germline V CDR1 and CDR2: SGHTA, FQGNSA. Germline trimming cut 0 bases from V and 7 bases from J; bases unmatched to any gene: 7. CDR3 length: 18 amino acids. CDR3 nucleotides: TGTGCCAGCAGCTTAGCTCCGGGACTAGCGGGGGGTAGTAACATTCAGTACTTC. This codes for CASSLAPGLAGGSNIQYF.

The CDR3 sequence: CASSPSGLAGGTDTQYF. The CDR3 region has the DNA TGTGCCAGCAGCCCATCCGGACTAGCGGGAGGCACAGATACGCAGTATTTT. The V and J genes are TRBV5-4 and TRBJ2-3; 13 positions match TRBD2. V lost 4 bases, J lost 1 base, and 6 bases stayed unmatched. CDR1 is SGHNT, CDR2 YYREEE, per germline (reference sequence). The CDR3 spans 17 residues.

This chain connects TRBV5-1 to TRBJ2-2, with 7 bases fitting TRBD1. Trimming removed 3 bases from V and 1 base from J; junction bases left unmatched: 3. Germline V gene lookup returns CDR1 SGHRS and CDR2 YFSETQ. This CDR3 has 15 residues. The CDR3 nucleotides read TGCGCCAGCAGCTGGGGGACAGAGAACACCGGGGAGCTGTTTTTT. Encoded protein: CASSWGTENTGELFF. Using reference TRBV5-1 and TRBJ2-2 for the parts outside the CDR3, the full variable domain is KAGVTQTPRYLIKTRGQQVTLSCSPISGHRSVSWYQQTPGQGLQFLFEYFSETQRNKGNFPGRFSGRQFSNSRSEMNVSTLELGDSALYLCASSWGTENTGELFFGEGSRLTVL.

The sample holds a few counts of this clone. This sequence joins TRBV28 and TRBJ1-1; D gene unclear. This CDR3 spans 14 amino acids. Germline V gene lookup returns CDR1 MDHEN and CDR2 SYDVKM. The V end was cut by 6 bases, the J end by 0 bases, with 11 bases between. CDR3 in amino acids: CASRLGPVNTEAFF. CDR3 in DNA: TGTGCCAGCAGGCTGGGCCCGGTGAACACTGAAGCTTTCTTT.

The rearrangement uses TRBV21-1 and TRBJ2-7; no check of the table's D call, TRBD1, against the DNA was made. TRBV21-1 represents a pseudogene. This CDR3 region has 13 residues. CDR3 DNA sequence: TGTGCCAGCAGCCATGGGCTACCCTACGAGCAGTACTTC. Amino acids: CASSHGLPYEQYF.

The chain uses TRBV4-3 and TRBJ1-1; weak D call: TRBD1 (5 bases). This CDR3 contains 14 residues. CDR1 and CDR2 from the germline V gene are LGHNA and YSLEER. With 4 bases removed from V and 2 bases from J, the gap between germline ends came to 11 bases. The CDR3 loop reads CASSPGTSNTEAFF. In DNA, the CDR3 is TGCGCCAGCAGCCCCGGGACTTCCAACACTGAAGCTTTCTTT.

The chain combines TRBV28 with TRBJ2-3; 16 nucleotides align to TRBD2. V lost 5 bases and J lost 2; bases outside the gene matches: 10. The CDR3 has 19 amino acids. Germline CDR1 and CDR2: MDHEN and SYDVKM. Here the CDR3 reads CASSMGLAGGLRFTDTQYF. In DNA, the CDR3 is TGTGCCAGCAGTATGGGACTAGCGGGAGGGCTGCGATTCACAGATACGCAGTATTTT.

The chain couples TRBV5-1 to TRBJ2-3, with a possible D match to TRBD1 (5 bases). The germline CDR1 and CDR2 sequences are SGHRS and YFSETQ. With 0 bases removed from V and 3 bases from J, the gap between germline ends came to 14 bases. The length of the CDR3 is 16 residues. CDR3 residues: CASSLDWGSWTDTQYF. CDR3 nucleotides: TGCGCCAGCAGCTTGGATTGGGGCAGTTGGACAGATACGCAGTATTTT.

V usage is TRBV2 and J usage is TRBJ1-4; TRBD1 might be the D (5 bases). Looked up from germline, CDR1 is SNHLY and CDR2 is FYNNEI. Trimming removed 5 bases from V and 8 bases from J, with 15 bases in between. The CDR3 is 14 residues long. The CDR3 coding sequence is TGTGCCAGCAGTAACGGCGGGGGGGAAGAAAAACTGTTTTTT. Protein sequence: CASSNGGGEEKLFF.

CDR3 DNA: TGTGCCAGCAGCCCTCCCAAGCGGGGGGCCTACGAGCAGTACTTC. Encoded protein: CASSPPKRGAYEQYF. V is TRBV7-8 and J is TRBJ2-7, with 9 positions matching TRBD2. Germline trimming cut 5 bases from V and 2 bases from J; bases unmatched to any gene: 7. This CDR3 is 15 amino acids long. Germline CDR1 and CDR2: SGHVS and FQNEAQ.